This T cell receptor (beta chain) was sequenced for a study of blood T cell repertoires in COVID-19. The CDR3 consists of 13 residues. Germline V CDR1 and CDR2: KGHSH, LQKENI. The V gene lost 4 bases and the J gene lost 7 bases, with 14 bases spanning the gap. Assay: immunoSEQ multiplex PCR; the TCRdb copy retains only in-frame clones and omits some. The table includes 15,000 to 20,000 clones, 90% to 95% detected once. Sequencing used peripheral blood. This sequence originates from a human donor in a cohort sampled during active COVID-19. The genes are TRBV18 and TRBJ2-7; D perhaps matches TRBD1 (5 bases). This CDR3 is CASSLGQGYEQYF. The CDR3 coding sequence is TGTGCCAGCTCACTGGGCCAGGGATATGAGCAGTACTTC.